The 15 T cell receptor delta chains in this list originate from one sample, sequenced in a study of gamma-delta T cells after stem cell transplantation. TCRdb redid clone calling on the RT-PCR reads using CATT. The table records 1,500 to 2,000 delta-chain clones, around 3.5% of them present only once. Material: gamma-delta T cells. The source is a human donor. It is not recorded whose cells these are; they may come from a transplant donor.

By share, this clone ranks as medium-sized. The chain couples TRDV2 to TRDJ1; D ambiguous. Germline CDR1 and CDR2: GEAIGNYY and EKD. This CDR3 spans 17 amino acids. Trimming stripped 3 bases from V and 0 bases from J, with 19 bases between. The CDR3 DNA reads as TGTGCCTGTGACGGGCTAGCTGGAGTCAATAACACCGATAAACTCATCTTT. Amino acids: CACDGLAGVNNTDKLIF.

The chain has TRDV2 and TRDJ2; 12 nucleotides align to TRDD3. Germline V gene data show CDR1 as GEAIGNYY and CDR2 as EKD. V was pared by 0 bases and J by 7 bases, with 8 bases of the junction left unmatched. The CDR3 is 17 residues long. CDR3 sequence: CACDTLGAGGYGAQLFF. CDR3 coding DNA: TGTGCCTGTGACACCCTCGGAGCTGGGGGATACGGAGCACAACTCTTCTTT.

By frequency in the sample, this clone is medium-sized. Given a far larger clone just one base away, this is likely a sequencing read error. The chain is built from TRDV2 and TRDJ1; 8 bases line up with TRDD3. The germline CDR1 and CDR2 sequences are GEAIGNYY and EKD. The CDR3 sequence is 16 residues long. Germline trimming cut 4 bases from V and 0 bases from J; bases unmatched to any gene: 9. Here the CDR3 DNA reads TGTGCCTGTGAGGACCTGGGGGACCTAGACACCGATAAACTCATCTTT. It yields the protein CACEDLGDLDTDKLIF.

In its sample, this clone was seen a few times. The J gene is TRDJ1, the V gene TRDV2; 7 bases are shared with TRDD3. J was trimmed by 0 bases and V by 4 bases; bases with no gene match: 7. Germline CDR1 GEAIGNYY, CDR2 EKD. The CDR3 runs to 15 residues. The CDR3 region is CACENLGADTDKLIF. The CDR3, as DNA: TGTGCCTGTGAGAACCTGGGGGCCGACACCGATAAACTCATCTTT.

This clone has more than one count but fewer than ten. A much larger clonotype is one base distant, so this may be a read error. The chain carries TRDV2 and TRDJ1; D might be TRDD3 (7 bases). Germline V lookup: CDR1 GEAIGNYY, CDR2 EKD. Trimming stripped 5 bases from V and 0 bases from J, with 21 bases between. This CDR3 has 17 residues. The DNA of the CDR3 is TGTGCCTGTGGCGCCCTTCCACGACTGGGGCACACCGATAAACTCATCTTT. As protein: CACGALPRLGHTDKLIF.

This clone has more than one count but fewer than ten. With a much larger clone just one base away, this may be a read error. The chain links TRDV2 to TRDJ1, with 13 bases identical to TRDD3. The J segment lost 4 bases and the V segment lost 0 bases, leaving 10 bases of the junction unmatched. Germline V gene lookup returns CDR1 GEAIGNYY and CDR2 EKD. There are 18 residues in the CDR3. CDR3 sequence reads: CACDTLVLGDTRIDKLIF. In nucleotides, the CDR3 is TGTGCCTGTGACACCCTTGTACTGGGGGATACGCGCATCGATAAACTCATCTTT.

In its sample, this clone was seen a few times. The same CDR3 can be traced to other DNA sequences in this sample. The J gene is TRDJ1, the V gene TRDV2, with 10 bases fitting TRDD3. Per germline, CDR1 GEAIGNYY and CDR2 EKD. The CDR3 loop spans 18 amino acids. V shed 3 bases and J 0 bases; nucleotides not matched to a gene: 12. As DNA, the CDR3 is TGTGCCTGTGACGGACCCCTGGGGGATAGGCAGGACACCGATAAACTCATCTTT. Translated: CACDGPLGDRQDTDKLIF.

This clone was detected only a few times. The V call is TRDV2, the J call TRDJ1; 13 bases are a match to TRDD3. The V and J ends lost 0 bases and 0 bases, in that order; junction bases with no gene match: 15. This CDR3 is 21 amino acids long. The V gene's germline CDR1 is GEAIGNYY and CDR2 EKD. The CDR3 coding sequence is TGTGCCTGTGACACCGTACTGGGGGATACGTTGTCCGGCTTGAACACCGATAAACTCATCTTT. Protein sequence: CACDTVLGDTLSGLNTDKLIF.

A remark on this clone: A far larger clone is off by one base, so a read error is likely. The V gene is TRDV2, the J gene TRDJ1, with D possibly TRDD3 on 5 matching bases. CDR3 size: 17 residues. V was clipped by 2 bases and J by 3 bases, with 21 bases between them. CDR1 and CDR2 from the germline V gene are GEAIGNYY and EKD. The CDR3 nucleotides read TGTGCCTGTGACAATGTAGGGGGGGGTACGAAGGCCGATAAACTCATCTTT. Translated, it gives CACDNVGGGTKADKLIF.

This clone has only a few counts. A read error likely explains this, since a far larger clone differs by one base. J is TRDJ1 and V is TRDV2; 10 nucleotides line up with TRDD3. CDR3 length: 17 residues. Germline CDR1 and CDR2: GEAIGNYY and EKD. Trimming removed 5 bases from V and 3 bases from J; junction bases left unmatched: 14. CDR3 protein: CACGNVGGDTKADKLIF. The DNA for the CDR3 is TGTGCCTGTGGCAATGTAGGGGGGGATACGAAGGCCGATAAACTCATCTTT.

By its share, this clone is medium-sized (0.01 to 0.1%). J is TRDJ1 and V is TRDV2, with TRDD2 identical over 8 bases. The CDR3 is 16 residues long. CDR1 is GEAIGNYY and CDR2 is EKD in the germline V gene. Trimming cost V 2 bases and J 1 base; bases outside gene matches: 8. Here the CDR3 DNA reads TGTGCCTGTGACAGTCTTCCTACGGGCCCCACCGATAAACTCATCTTT. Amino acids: CACDSLPTGPTDKLIF.

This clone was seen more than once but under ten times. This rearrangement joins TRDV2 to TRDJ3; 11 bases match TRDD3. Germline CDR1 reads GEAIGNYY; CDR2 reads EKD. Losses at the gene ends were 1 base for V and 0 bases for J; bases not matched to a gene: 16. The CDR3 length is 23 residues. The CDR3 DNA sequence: TGTGCCTGTGACACTGTACTGGGGGATAGCCAATACTCAAGCTCCTGGGACACCCGACAGATGTTTTTC. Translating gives CACDTVLGDSQYSSSWDTRQMFF.

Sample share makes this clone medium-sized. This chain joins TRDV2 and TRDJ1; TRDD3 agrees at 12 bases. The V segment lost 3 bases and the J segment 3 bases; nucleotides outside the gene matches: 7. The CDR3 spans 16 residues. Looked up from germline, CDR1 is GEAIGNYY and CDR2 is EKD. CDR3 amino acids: CACDVLGDTFPDKLIF. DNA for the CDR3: TGTGCCTGTGACGTACTGGGGGATACTTTCCCCGATAAACTCATCTTT.

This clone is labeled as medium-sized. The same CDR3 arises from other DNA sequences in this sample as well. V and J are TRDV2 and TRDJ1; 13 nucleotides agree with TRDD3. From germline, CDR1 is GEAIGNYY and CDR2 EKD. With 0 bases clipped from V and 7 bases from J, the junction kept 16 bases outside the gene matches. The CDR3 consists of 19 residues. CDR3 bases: TGTGCCTGTGACACCCTAGAACTGGGGGATACGCGAGCGAGTAGTAAACTCATCTTT. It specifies CACDTLELGDTRASSKLIF.

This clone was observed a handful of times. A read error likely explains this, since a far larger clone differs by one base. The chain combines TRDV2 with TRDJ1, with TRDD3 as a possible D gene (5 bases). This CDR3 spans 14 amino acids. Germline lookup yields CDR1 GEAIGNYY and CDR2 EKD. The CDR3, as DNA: TGTGCCCGTGACACATTGGGGAGCACCGATAAACTCATCTTT. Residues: CARDTLGSTDKLIF.